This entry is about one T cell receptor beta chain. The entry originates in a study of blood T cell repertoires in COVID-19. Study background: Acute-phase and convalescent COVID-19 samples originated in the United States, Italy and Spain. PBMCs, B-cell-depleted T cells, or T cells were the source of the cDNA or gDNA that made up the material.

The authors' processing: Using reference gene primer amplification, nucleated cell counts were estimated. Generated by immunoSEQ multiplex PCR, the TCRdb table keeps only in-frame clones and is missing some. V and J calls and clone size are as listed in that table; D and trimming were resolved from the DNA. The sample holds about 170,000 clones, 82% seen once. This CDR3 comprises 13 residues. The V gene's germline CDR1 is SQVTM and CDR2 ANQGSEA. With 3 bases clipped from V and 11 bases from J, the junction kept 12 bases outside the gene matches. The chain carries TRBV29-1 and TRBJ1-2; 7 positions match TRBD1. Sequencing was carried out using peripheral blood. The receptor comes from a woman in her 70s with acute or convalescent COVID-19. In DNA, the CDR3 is TGCAGCGTTGATGGGCCGGGACAGACGCCATACACCTTC. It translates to CSVDGPGQTPYTF.